The clone carrying this T cell receptor (beta chain) has just a few counts. What it binds is unknown. The TCR alpha and TCR beta cDNA libraries, bearing sample barcodes and UMIs, were generated by 5'RACE using constant-segment primers. TCRdb used MiXCR to reprocess the 5' RACE reads, holding one entry per CDR3 protein. Of about 190,000 distinct CDR3 sequences listed, around 19% are singletons. The sample belongs to a study of T-cell memory formation after mild COVID-19. Whole-study results and caveats: Specificity for SARS-CoV-2 was not confirmed among the second-wave clones peaking on day 37. Clones shrinking from day 15 to 85 showed even CD4/CD8 mixes; later expanders tilted CD4+. The finding that pre-infection memory included some responding clones suggested that cross-reactive memory joined.

The source material was PBMCs or a T cell subset sorted from them (not recorded which). The source is an adult woman who had mild COVID-19 (a few samples of this study predate the infection). Cell type and time point are not known.

CDR3 bases: TGTGCCAGCAGTAACGGACAGGGCGGCGAAAAACTGTTTTTT. It yields the protein CASSNGQGGEKLFF. The chain employs TRBV6-1 and TRBJ1-4; TRBD1 agrees at 8 bases. The CDR3 extends over 14 amino acids. The ends lost 5 bases at V and 8 bases at J; junction bases unmatched: 7. Per germline, CDR1 MNHNS and CDR2 SASEGT.